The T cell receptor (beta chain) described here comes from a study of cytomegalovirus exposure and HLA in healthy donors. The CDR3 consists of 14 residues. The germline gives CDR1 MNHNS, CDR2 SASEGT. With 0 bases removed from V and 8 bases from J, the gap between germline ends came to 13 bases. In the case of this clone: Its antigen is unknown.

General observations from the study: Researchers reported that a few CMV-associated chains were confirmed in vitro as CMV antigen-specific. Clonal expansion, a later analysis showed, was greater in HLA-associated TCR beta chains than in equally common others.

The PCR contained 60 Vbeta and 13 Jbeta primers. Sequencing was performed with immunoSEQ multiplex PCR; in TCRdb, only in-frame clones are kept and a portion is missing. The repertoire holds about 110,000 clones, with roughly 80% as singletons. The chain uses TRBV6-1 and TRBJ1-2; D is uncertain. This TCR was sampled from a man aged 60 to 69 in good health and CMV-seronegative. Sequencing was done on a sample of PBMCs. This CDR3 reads CASSEAGSGFGYTF. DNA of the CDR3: TGTGCCAGCAGTGAAGCGGGGAGCGGGTTCGGCTACACCTTC.